What follows are 8 T cell receptor beta chains derived from one specimen sequenced in a study of shared clonotypes between healthy human individuals. In the naive CD8 group, cells lacked CD45RO and were positively selected for CCR7, so terminally differentiated effector memory CD45RA+ cells were left out. The data were produced by immunoSEQ multiplex PCR, yet TCRdb's version contains in-frame clones alone and is incomplete. The repertoire holds about 2.2 million clones, with 90% to 95% as singletons. Specimen: naive CD8+ T cells from PBMCs. The receptors come from a man in his late teens or twenties in good health. Some clones in this sample may be carry-over from other donors' samples.

The chain uses TRBV9 and TRBJ1-3; possible D gene TRBD1, 5 bases. V was cut by 4 bases and J by 4 bases, with 18 bases left in between. CDR1 is SGDLS and CDR2 is YYNGEE in the germline V gene. The CDR3 runs 16 residues. CDR3 sequence (DNA): TGTGCCAGCAGCCCTCGACAGCTGGCTGACGGAAACACCATATATTTT. As protein: CASSPRQLADGNTIYF.

The CDR3 spells CASSHRGGDGGGYTF. CDR3 bases: TGCGCCAGCAGCCACCGTGGCGGCGACGGCGGTGGCTACACCTTC. The J gene is TRBJ1-2, the V gene TRBV4-1, with D unresolved. The CDR3 runs to 15 residues. Germline V CDR1 and CDR2: MGHRA, YSYEKL. The germline V and J ends were trimmed by 3 bases and 7 bases, with 18 bases remaining between them.

The genes are TRBV7-9 and TRBJ1-3; a weak D match, TRBD1 (6 bases). The V end was cut by 6 bases, the J end by 0 bases, with 12 bases between. Germline V lookup: CDR1 SEHNR, CDR2 FQNEAQ (reference sequence). The CDR3 is 15 amino acids. The CDR3 sequence is CASSFTGSSGNTIYF. The CDR3 DNA follows: TGTGCCAGCAGTTTTACAGGGAGCTCTGGAAACACCATATATTTT. Full variable domain (outside the CDR3, taken from reference TRBV7-9 and TRBJ1-3): DTGVSQNPRHKITKRGQNVTFRCDPISEHNRLYWYRQTLGQGPEFLTYFQNEAQLEKSRLLSDRFSAERPKGSFSTLEIQRTEQGDSAMYLCASSFTGSSGNTIYFGEGSWLTVV.

The genes are TRBV27 and TRBJ2-2; D unclear. V was clipped by 2 bases and J by 7 bases, with 11 bases between them. Germline V gene lookup returns CDR1 MNHEY and CDR2 SMNVEV (reference sequence). This CDR3 comprises 14 residues. The CDR3 DNA is TGTGCCAGCAGTTTACTGCCTCTGGGCGGGGAGCTGTTTTTT. Translated, it gives CASSLLPLGGELFF.

The chain has TRBV19 and TRBJ2-7; TRBD2 might be the D (6 bases). Germline CDR1 is LNHDA and CDR2 is SQIVND (reference sequence). Between the trimmed V and J ends, which lost 7 bases and 5 bases, there was a span of 12 bases. The CDR3 has 12 amino acids. DNA of the CDR3: TGTGCCAGTAAGGGAGGACCTGACGAGCAGTACTTC. This codes for CASKGGPDEQYF.

The chain combines TRBV27 with TRBJ2-5; TRBD2 agrees at 11 bases. This CDR3 spans 15 amino acids. Trimming at V came to 3 bases and at J to 5 bases, leaving 5 bases not matched to a gene. CDR1 is MNHEY, CDR2 SMNVEV, per germline (reference sequence). CDR3 in amino acids: CASSFHPSGRETQYF. The CDR3 DNA reads TGTGCCAGCAGTTTCCATCCTAGCGGGAGGGAGACCCAGTACTTC.

This clone was found a few times. V gene TRBV29-1 combines with J gene TRBJ1-1; D gene ambiguous. The CDR3 length is 12 residues. CDR1 is SQVTM and CDR2 is ANQGSEA in the germline V gene. The V end was cut by 5 bases, the J end by 0 bases, with 7 bases between. The DNA for the CDR3 is TGCAGCGTTTTTCTCATGAACACTGAAGCTTTCTTT. Protein: CSVFLMNTEAFF.

The chain employs TRBV18 and TRBJ2-2; a weak D match, TRBD2 (6 bases). The CDR3 sequence is 14 residues long. Trimming removed 2 bases from V and 4 bases from J, with 8 bases in between. Germline CDR1 reads KGHSH; CDR2 reads LQKENI. The chain's CDR3 is CASSPRGGTGELFF. The CDR3 DNA reads TGTGCCAGCTCACCAAGGGGAGGCACCGGGGAGCTGTTTTTT.